The 31 T cell receptor beta chains in this list originate from one sample, sequenced in a study of T cells in Graves' hyperthyroidism and ophthalmopathy. Authors of the study amplified TCR beta CDR3 regions from RNA transcripts. HTBI primers were used for first-round RT-PCR of the TCR CDR3. TCRdb re-called the multiplex PCR reads with MiXCR, one entry per CDR3 protein. The sample contains about 740,000 distinct CDR3 sequences, around 15% of which appear only once. The sequenced sample consisted of blood. The origin of the receptors is a woman aged 18 to 35 with Graves' hyperthyroidism.

This clonotype was picked up many times. This sequence joins TRBV28 and TRBJ1-2, with 7 bases fitting TRBD1. V lost 5 bases, J lost 0 bases, and 12 bases stayed unmatched. The CDR3 extends over 17 amino acids. CDR1 and CDR2 (germline): MDHEN, SYDVKM. The chain's CDR3 is CASSQQSPGGANYGYTF. Written as DNA, the CDR3 is TGTGCCAGCAGTCAGCAATCCCCAGGGGGAGCTAACTATGGCTACACCTTC.

This clonotype was observed a handful of times. The genes are TRBV5-1 and TRBJ2-1, with a weak D call TRBD2 (6 bases). Deletions cut 0 bases from V and 4 bases from J, with 11 bases between. This CDR3 is 15 amino acids long. Germline CDR1 and CDR2: SGHRS and YFSETQ. CDR3 coding DNA: TGCGCCAGCAGCTTGGAGCGGGTACCTTACAATGAGCAGTTCTTC. Its protein is CASSLERVPYNEQFF.

This clonotype has just a few counts. This CDR3 is CASSWLTSRTDTQYF. The CDR3 bases are TGTGCCAGCAGTTGGTTGACTAGCCGCACAGATACGCAGTATTTT. The chain uses TRBV6-5 and TRBJ2-3, with 7 positions matching TRBD2. The ends lost 4 bases at V and 1 base at J; junction bases unmatched: 5. In germline, CDR1 is MNHEY, CDR2 SVGAGI. The CDR3 runs 15 residues.

Worth noting for this clonotype: A much larger clone differs by one base, so this may be a read error. V is TRBV18 and J is TRBJ2-5, with D unresolved. Germline-derived CDR1 and CDR2 are KGHSH and LQKENI. The CDR3 consists of 15 residues. CDR3 nucleotides: TGTGCCAGCTCACCACCGAACGTAGCTCAAGAGACCCAGCACTTC. It yields the protein CASSPPNVAQETQHF. Full variable domain (remainder filled in from reference TRBV18 and TRBJ2-5): NAGVMQNPRHLVRRRGQEARLRCSPMKGHSHVYWYRQLPEEGLKFMVYLQKENIIDESGMPKERFSAEFPKEGPSILRIQQVVRGDSAAYFCASSPPNVAQETQHFGPGTRLLVL.

This clonotype came up many times. The chain combines TRBV2 with TRBJ2-7; 7 nucleotides line up with TRBD2. From germline, CDR1 is SNHLY and CDR2 FYNNEI. The V gene end was trimmed by 2 bases and the J gene end by 5 bases; junction bases not matched to a gene: 12. The CDR3 runs to 16 residues. The CDR3 is CASSEFGAGVADEQYF. The CDR3, as DNA: TGTGCCAGCAGTGAATTCGGGGCGGGAGTCGCCGACGAGCAGTACTTC.

The sample holds many counts of this clonotype. CDR3 in DNA: TGTGCCAGCAAGCGGCAGGGAAGTATCAACTATGGCTACACCTTC. Protein sequence: CASKRQGSINYGYTF. The chain employs TRBV6-1 and TRBJ1-2; perhaps TRBD1 as D (5 bases). Germline CDR1 MNHNS, CDR2 SASEGT. Trimming pared 7 bases from V and 2 bases from J, leaving 17 bases between. The CDR3 length is 15 residues.

In its sample, this clonotype was seen many times. This chain links TRBV5-1 with TRBJ2-7; 11 bases map to TRBD1. V shed 4 bases, J shed 2 bases, and the junction held 5 bases outside the gene matches. CDR1 and CDR2 from the germline V gene are SGHRS and YFSETQ. The CDR3 totals 15 residues. The CDR3 DNA sequence: TGCGCCAGCAGCGTGGGACAGGGGGATCCCTACGAGCAGTACTTC. Protein product: CASSVGQGDPYEQYF.

Ten or more counts support this clonotype. V is TRBV13 and J is TRBJ2-1, with D possibly matching TRBD1 (5 bases). CDR3 length: 16 amino acids. Germline V gene sequence: CDR1 PRHDT, CDR2 FYEKMQ (reference sequence). The V end lost 6 bases, the J end lost 0 bases, and 15 bases lay between the germline ends. The DNA for the CDR3 is TGTGCCAGCAGTCACCTCCTAAGGGGCTCCTACAATGAGCAGTTCTTC. This gives the protein CASSHLLRGSYNEQFF.

This clonotype was found a few times. The chain joins TRBV7-8 to TRBJ1-5; 7 nucleotides align to TRBD1. The CDR3 consists of 15 residues. CDR1 is SGHVS and CDR2 is FQNEAQ in the germline V gene. Unmatched junction bases numbered 3, after V lost 3 bases and J lost 1 base. As DNA, the CDR3 is TGTGCCAGCAGCTTTCAGACAGGGAGCAATCAGCCCCAGCATTTT. This gives the protein CASSFQTGSNQPQHF.

The chain recombines TRBV19 with TRBJ1-1; weak D call: TRBD1 (5 bases). The V end lost 7 bases, the J end lost 2 bases, and 11 bases lay between the germline ends. The CDR3 consists of 13 residues. The germline V gene has CDR1 LNHDA and CDR2 SQIVND (reference sequence). The CDR3, as DNA: TGTGCCAGTAATAGGGACGGTAACACTGAAGCTTTCTTT. It is translated as CASNRDGNTEAFF.

The gene calls are TRBV29-1 and TRBJ2-7; 11 positions agree with TRBD1. The CDR3 loop spans 13 amino acids. Unmatched junction bases numbered 5, after V lost 7 bases and J lost 3 bases. Germline CDR1 and CDR2: SQVTM and ANQGSEA. The CDR3 protein is CSAGTGGVYEQYF. The CDR3 bases are TGCAGCGCAGGGACAGGGGGTGTCTACGAGCAGTACTTC.

The chain employs TRBV6-2 or TRBV6-3 and TRBJ1-2; D ambiguous. Germline CDR1 and CDR2: MNHEY and SVGEGT. The CDR3 totals 12 residues. Trimming removed 0 bases at V and 8 bases at J, with 7 bases between. CDR3 sequence reads: CASSYSALGYTF. The CDR3 DNA sequence: TGTGCCAGCAGTTACTCCGCTCTGGGCTACACCTTC.

The chain couples TRBV28 to TRBJ2-7; D is uncertain. Per germline, CDR1 MDHEN and CDR2 SYDVKM. The germline V and J ends were trimmed by 3 bases and 7 bases, with 13 bases remaining between them. The CDR3 has 13 residues. DNA for the CDR3: TGTGCCAGCAGTTTGGACCTTTCTAGAGAGCAGTACTTC. Translating gives CASSLDLSREQYF.

This clonotype occurred many times. The CDR3 DNA reads TGTGCCAGCAGCCAGGACACCGAAGAGACCCAGTACTTC. Protein product: CASSQDTEETQYF. This chain joins TRBV12-3 or TRBV12-4 and TRBJ2-5; D is perhaps TRBD1 (5 bases). The CDR3 extends over 13 amino acids. Between the trimmed V and J ends, which lost 6 bases and 3 bases, there was a span of 11 bases.

The table lists this clonotype with many counts. The J gene is TRBJ1-5, the V gene TRBV7-9; weak D call: TRBD1 (5 bases). From germline, CDR1 is SEHNR and CDR2 FQNEAQ (reference sequence). The length of the CDR3 is 15 residues. Between the trimmed V and J ends, which lost 5 bases and 4 bases, there was a span of 15 bases. CDR3 in amino acids: CASSGPGRANQPQHF. The CDR3 nucleotides are TGTGCCAGCAGCGGACCGGGCAGGGCGAATCAGCCCCAGCATTTT.

V is TRBV9 and J is TRBJ1-6; D is uncertain. Looked up from germline, CDR1 is SGDLS and CDR2 is YYNGEE. The CDR3 extends over 13 amino acids. Trimming cost V 2 bases and J 13 bases, with 13 bases left between them. The DNA for the CDR3 is TGTGCCAGCAGCGTGTCCGGGATGAGGCCCCTCCACTTT. Its translation is CASSVSGMRPLHF.

The table lists this clonotype with many counts. The rearrangement links TRBV6-6 to TRBJ2-1; 8 bases align to TRBD2. After removal of 0 bases from V and 2 bases from J, the junction contained 3 bases not matched to a gene. The CDR3 is 16 amino acids. Germline V gene data show CDR1 as MNHNY and CDR2 as SVGAGI (reference sequence). In DNA form, the CDR3 reads TGTGCCAGCAGTTACTCGGCTAGCGGGCCCTACAATGAGCAGTTCTTC. Protein product: CASSYSASGPYNEQFF.

This clonotype came up a few times. The chain combines TRBV29-1 with TRBJ2-7; 8 bases are shared with TRBD1. Germline V gene sequence: CDR1 SQVTM, CDR2 ANQGSEA. CDR3 length: 15 residues. V lost 6 bases, J lost 7 bases, and 17 bases stayed unmatched. In DNA form, the CDR3 reads TGCAGCGTCGAATTATCCGGGACAGGACAGGGAGAGCAGTACTTC. It encodes CSVELSGTGQGEQYF.

This clonotype was counted at least ten times. The chain uses TRBV7-9 and TRBJ2-7; no reliable D call. V was pared by 2 bases and J by 0 bases, with 11 bases between. The CDR3 length is 15 residues. Germline-derived CDR1 and CDR2 are SEHNR and FQNEAQ (reference sequence). The CDR3 protein is CASSLSAPSSYEQYF. CDR3 in DNA: TGTGCCAGCAGCTTAAGCGCCCCTAGCTCCTACGAGCAGTACTTC.

This clonotype was seen at least ten times. V usage is TRBV20-1 and J usage is TRBJ1-6, with D possibly TRBD1 on 5 matching bases. The CDR3 extends over 15 amino acids. CDR1 DFQATT and CDR2 SNEGSKA come from the germline V gene (reference sequence). The ends were cut back, 6 bases at V and 6 bases at J, with 18 bases in the middle. CDR3 protein: CSASEGRRLNSPLHF. The CDR3 region has the DNA TGCAGTGCCAGTGAGGGACGGAGACTTAATTCACCCCTCCACTTT.

Note on this clonotype: A single base separates this from a much larger clone, so it may be a read error. In this CDR3 the conserved last residue, phenylalanine or tryptophan, is missing, so a read error is likely. The V call is TRBV5-1, the J call TRBJ2-7, with a tentative D call TRBD1 (5 bases). V dropped 0 bases and J dropped 1 base, with 11 bases sitting between them. The CDR3 covers 15 residues. The germline gives CDR1 SGHRS, CDR2 YFSETQ. This chain's CDR3 is CASSLAAGKSYEQYL. CDR3 nucleotides: TGCGCCAGCAGCTTGGCCGCAGGGAAGTCCTACGAGCAGTACCTC.

This clonotype was seen many times. The rearrangement links TRBV24-1 to TRBJ2-5; a possible D gene is TRBD1 (6 bases). The CDR3 loop spans 15 amino acids. V lost 4 bases and J 5 bases, leaving 16 bases between the germline ends. Germline V gene data show CDR1 as KGHDR and CDR2 as SFDVKD. For the CDR3, the DNA is TGTGCCACCAGTGACGCACGTAGGACAGAGGAGACCCAGTACTTC. Translated, it gives CATSDARRTEETQYF.

The rearrangement links TRBV28 to TRBJ1-2; no clear D. CDR1 MDHEN and CDR2 SYDVKM come from the germline V gene. The CDR3 contains 16 residues. Trimming cost V 5 bases and J 8 bases, with 24 bases left between them. CDR3 sequence: CASSRGVEAAISGYTF. The CDR3 nucleotides are TGTGCCAGCAGTCGGGGTGTAGAGGCAGCGATCTCGGGCTACACCTTC.

For this clonotype: Without the conserved terminal phenylalanine or tryptophan, this CDR3 likely stems from a read error. V usage is TRBV27 and J usage is TRBJ2-7; D gene ambiguous. The germline V gene has CDR1 MNHEY and CDR2 SMNVEV (reference sequence). There are 13 residues in the CDR3. The V end lost 2 bases, the J end lost 2 bases, and 7 bases lay between the germline ends. The CDR3 loop reads CASSLTAAYEQYS. For the CDR3, the DNA is TGTGCCAGCAGTTTAACGGCCGCCTACGAGCAGTACTCC.

There are many counts of this clonotype. The chain employs TRBV11-2 and TRBJ2-3, with 12 bases matching TRBD2. Germline CDR1 and CDR2: SGHAT and FQNNGV. The J segment lost 3 bases and the V segment lost 5 bases, leaving 6 bases of the junction unmatched. This CDR3 contains 16 residues. CDR3 coding DNA: TGTGCCAGCAGCACGACTAGCGGGAGATCAACAGATACGCAGTATTTT. It specifies CASSTTSGRSTDTQYF.

This chain connects TRBV5-5 to TRBJ2-5; D not resolved. The V and J ends lost 4 bases and 7 bases respectively, with 8 bases between them. Germline V gene data show CDR1 as SGHKS and CDR2 as YYEKEE (reference sequence). The CDR3 totals 11 residues. CDR3: CASSQMSTQYF. CDR3 coding DNA: TGTGCCAGCAGCCAAATGTCGACCCAGTACTTC.

The V and J genes are TRBV27 and TRBJ2-1; the D call may be TRBD1 or TRBD2 (6 bases each). The CDR3 is 17 amino acids. Germline V CDR1 and CDR2: MNHEY, SMNVEV (reference sequence). The V end was cut by 2 bases, the J end by 0 bases, with 14 bases between. This CDR3 reads CASSLEGGPSSYNEQFF. CDR3 DNA sequence: TGTGCCAGCAGTTTAGAGGGGGGCCCGAGCTCCTACAATGAGCAGTTCTTC.

The chain is built from TRBV5-1 and TRBJ1-6, with D unclear. Germline V gene lookup returns CDR1 SGHRS and CDR2 YFSETQ. This CDR3 is 13 amino acids long. V lost 1 base, J lost 8 bases, and 7 bases lay in between. CDR3 region: CASSLNMDSPLHF. CDR3 nucleotides: TGCGCCAGCAGCTTGAATATGGATTCACCCCTCCACTTT.

This clonotype was observed many times. The chain combines TRBV2 with TRBJ1-1; TRBD1 matches 10 bases. CDR1 and CDR2 (germline): SNHLY, FYNNEI. V lost 3 bases and J lost 6; bases outside the gene matches: 10. This CDR3 contains 16 residues. The CDR3 coding sequence is TGTGCCAGCAGTGAGAGAAGACAGGGGGCTTACGCTGAAGCTTTCTTT. This translates into CASSERRQGAYAEAFF. Based on the CDR3 plus reference TRBV2 and TRBJ1-1, the full variable domain is EPEVTQTPSHQVTQMGQEVILRCVPISNHLYFYWYRQILGQKVEFLVSFYNNEISEKSEIFDDQFSVERPDGSNFTLKIRSTKLEDSAMYFCASSERRQGAYAEAFFGQGTRLTVV.

The chain links TRBV9 to TRBJ2-1, with D possibly being TRBD2 (5 bases). V was shortened by 9 bases and J by 7 bases, with 11 bases between the two germline ends. This CDR3 is built from 11 residues. Germline CDR1 is SGDLS and CDR2 is YYNGEE. The CDR3 spells CATQRGNEQFF. The CDR3 region has the DNA TGTGCCACCCAACGGGGAAATGAGCAGTTCTTC.

Comments on this clonotype: A read error is possible here, since a much larger clone lies one base away. The gene calls are TRBV20-1 and TRBJ2-1; 10 bases are shared with TRBD2. Judging by the DNA end, TRBJ2-7 fits better; the J call may be wrong. Germline V gives CDR1 DFQATT, CDR2 SNEGSKA (reference sequence). The CDR3 totals 16 residues. The CDR3 nucleotides are TGCAGTGCTAGAGACCACACTAGCGGGATTGAAGATGAGCAGTACTTC. As protein: CSARDHTSGIEDEQYF.